The entry below describes one TCR beta chain. Its antigen is unidentified. The data are from a study of OX40 agonist ivuxolimab in advanced cancers. Study-level findings and limits: Expanded peripheral T cells had an undetermined antigen specificity. CD4+ T cells averaged fewer expanded clones than CD8+ T cells.

TCRdb keeps only in-frame clones here, not all; method: immunoSEQ multiplex PCR. Altogether about 45,000 clones are present, 85% to 90% being singletons, with the ten largest covering 6%. This CDR3 is built from 17 residues. V lost 2 bases and J 0 bases, leaving 15 bases between the germline ends. Per germline, CDR1 KGHSH and CDR2 LQKENI. The sample in question was CD4+ or CD8+ T cells sorted from blood, obtained in a trial of the OX40 agonist ivuxolimab. The origin of this receptor is an adult with an advanced solid tumor such as melanoma, head and neck, liver or kidney cancer. This chain joins TRBV18 and TRBJ2-3; D gene uncertain. The CDR3, as DNA: TGTGCCAGCTCACCATTCGTCACTTCAACTAGCACAGATACGCAGTATTTT. Protein sequence: CASSPFVTSTSTDTQYF.